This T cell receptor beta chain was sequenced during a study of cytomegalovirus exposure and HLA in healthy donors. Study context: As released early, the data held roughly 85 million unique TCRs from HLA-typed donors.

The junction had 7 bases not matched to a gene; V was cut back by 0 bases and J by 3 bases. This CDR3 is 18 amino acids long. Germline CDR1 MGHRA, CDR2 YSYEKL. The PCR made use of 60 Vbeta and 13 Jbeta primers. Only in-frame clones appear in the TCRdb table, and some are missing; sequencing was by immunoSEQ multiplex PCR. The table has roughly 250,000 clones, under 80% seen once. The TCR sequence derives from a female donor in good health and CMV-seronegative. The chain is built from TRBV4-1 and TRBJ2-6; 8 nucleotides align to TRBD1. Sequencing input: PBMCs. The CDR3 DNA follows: TGCGCCAGCAGCCAAGAGGGGCAGGGGGCGGTTGGGGCCAACGTCCTGACTTTC. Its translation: CASSQEGQGAVGANVLTF.